This is a list of T cell receptor beta chains from one sample in a study of shared clonotypes between healthy human individuals. Produced via immunoSEQ multiplex PCR; TCRdb's table is partial and in-frame only. The table lists more than 550,000 clones, over 55% of them singletons. Sequences were obtained from memory CD4+ T cells sorted from blood. The source is a woman aged 25 to 39 in good health. CDR3s include the opening cysteine and the closing phenylalanine or tryptophan. Fields, in order: CDR3 length, J gene, V gene, clone size, CDR3 protein. Size tells how often a clone was seen (once, few, many) or the class of an expanded clone, and some rows leave it out.

cdr3_length: 15
j_call: TRBJ1-2
v_call: TRBV7-9
clone_size: .
cdr3_aa: CASSFTDRGPYGYTF

cdr3_length: 15
j_call: TRBJ2-2
v_call: TRBV18
clone_size: .
cdr3_aa: CASSRYRENTGELFF

cdr3_length: 14
j_call: TRBJ2-5
v_call: TRBV5-1
clone_size: .
cdr3_aa: CASSRNSQEETQYF

cdr3_length: 16
j_call: TRBJ2-3
v_call: TRBV7-8
clone_size: .
cdr3_aa: CASSSTGTSLWDTQYF

cdr3_length: 14
j_call: TRBJ2-5
v_call: TRBV11-2
clone_size: .
cdr3_aa: CASSPRTEKESQYF

cdr3_length: 17
j_call: TRBJ2-2
v_call: TRBV7-2
clone_size: many
cdr3_aa: CASSSGLAGVNTGELFF

cdr3_length: 15
j_call: TRBJ2-2
v_call: TRBV2
clone_size: .
cdr3_aa: CASNSGQPGGGELFF

cdr3_length: 12
j_call: TRBJ2-3
v_call: TRBV10-3
clone_size: few
cdr3_aa: CAIMGGSDTQYF

cdr3_length: 13
j_call: TRBJ1-1
v_call: TRBV6-1
clone_size: .
cdr3_aa: CASSELGGTEAFF

cdr3_length: 14
j_call: TRBJ2-7
v_call: TRBV15
clone_size: .
cdr3_aa: CATSRESGAYEQYF

cdr3_length: 13
j_call: TRBJ2-7
v_call: TRBV6-1
clone_size: .
cdr3_aa: CASDPGVYYEQYF

cdr3_length: 16
j_call: TRBJ2-2
v_call: TRBV7-9
clone_size: .
cdr3_aa: CASSLGVGTNTGELFF

cdr3_length: 17
j_call: TRBJ1-5
v_call: TRBV25-1
clone_size: .
cdr3_aa: CASSSSDRGVGNQPQHF

cdr3_length: 14
j_call: TRBJ1-2
v_call: TRBV7-9
clone_size: .
cdr3_aa: CASSLAPLLRGYTF

cdr3_length: 18
j_call: TRBJ2-7
v_call: TRBV25-1
clone_size: once
cdr3_aa: CASSPPGTGGEYPYEQYF

cdr3_length: 14
j_call: TRBJ2-7
v_call: TRBV5-1
clone_size: .
cdr3_aa: CASSFGQVTDEQYF

cdr3_length: 16
j_call: TRBJ2-6
v_call: TRBV5-4
clone_size: once
cdr3_aa: CASSLQGGAGANVLTF

cdr3_length: 14
j_call: TRBJ1-2
v_call: TRBV28
clone_size: many
cdr3_aa: CASTTGQGAFGYTF

cdr3_length: 11
j_call: TRBJ2-1
v_call: TRBV28
clone_size: .
cdr3_aa: CASSLKEKQFF

cdr3_length: 14
j_call: TRBJ2-2
v_call: TRBV27
clone_size: .
cdr3_aa: CASSLLLNTGELFF

cdr3_length: 13
j_call: TRBJ2-1
v_call: TRBV11-2
clone_size: .
cdr3_aa: CASSSRPGDEQFF

cdr3_length: 15
j_call: TRBJ2-5
v_call: TRBV28
clone_size: few
cdr3_aa: CASSPTRAGGETQYF

cdr3_length: 20
j_call: TRBJ1-3
v_call: TRBV18
clone_size: .
cdr3_aa: CASSPQMNQGLNPSGNTIYF

cdr3_length: 16
j_call: TRBJ1-2
v_call: TRBV10-2
clone_size: .
cdr3_aa: CASSVTRQGLNYGYTF

cdr3_length: 17
j_call: TRBJ2-1
v_call: TRBV25-1
clone_size: .
cdr3_aa: CASSDSGGGTPYNEQFF

cdr3_length: 14
j_call: .
v_call: TRBV30
clone_size: .
cdr3_aa: CAWSVPSGRHEQYF

cdr3_length: 15
j_call: TRBJ2-1
v_call: TRBV5-1
clone_size: many
cdr3_aa: CASSVAGTSPHEQFF

cdr3_length: 15
j_call: TRBJ2-1
v_call: TRBV18
clone_size: .
cdr3_aa: CASSPGWSSYNEQFF

cdr3_length: 14
j_call: TRBJ2-7
v_call: TRBV28
clone_size: .
cdr3_aa: CASSFGGTGDEQYF

cdr3_length: 15
j_call: TRBJ2-7
v_call: TRBV18
clone_size: .
cdr3_aa: CASSPGGGVAYEQYF

cdr3_length: 13
j_call: TRBJ2-7
v_call: TRBV7-2
clone_size: .
cdr3_aa: CASSYYLPDEQYF

cdr3_length: 14
j_call: TRBJ1-2
v_call: TRBV7-3
clone_size: many
cdr3_aa: CASSSRGAGYGYTF